The 22 T cell receptor beta chains in this list originate from one sample, sequenced in a study of blood T cell repertoires in COVID-19. Measured with immunoSEQ multiplex PCR; TCRdb has only the in-frame clones, and not every one. The data show some 83,000 clones, with about 90% seen just once and roughly 18% held by the top ten. Sequences were obtained from peripheral blood. The receptors were sampled from a man aged 80 or over in a cohort sampled during active COVID-19.

V usage is TRBV18 and J usage is TRBJ2-1, with TRBD2 identical over 7 bases. With V trimmed by 4 bases and J by 10 bases, 7 bases remained unmatched. This CDR3 region has 13 residues. Germline V gene sequence: CDR1 KGHSH, CDR2 LQKENI. This CDR3 is CASSQGPGGEQFF. In DNA form, the CDR3 reads TGTGCCAGCTCACAGGGACCGGGAGGCGAGCAGTTCTTC.

This rearrangement joins TRBV4-2 to TRBJ1-4; 7 bases are a match to TRBD1. Unmatched junction bases numbered 12, after V lost 0 bases and J lost 2 bases. The germline V gene encodes CDR1 LGHNA and CDR2 YNFKEQ. This CDR3 has 19 amino acids. CDR3 sequence: CASSQEGPGTVGTNEKLFF. The CDR3 DNA sequence: TGTGCCAGCAGCCAAGAGGGCCCCGGGACAGTCGGTACTAATGAAAAACTGTTTTTT.

V is TRBV5-1 and J is TRBJ2-3; 7 bases map to TRBD1. The germline V gene encodes CDR1 SGHRS and CDR2 YFSETQ. V gave up 7 bases and J gave up 0 bases; unmatched junction bases: 8. CDR3 length: 15 residues. The CDR3 here is CASHNRGRSTDTQYF. Here the CDR3 DNA reads TGCGCCAGCCACAACAGGGGAAGAAGCACAGATACGCAGTATTTT.

This sequence joins TRBV5-1 and TRBJ2-7, with TRBD1 matching over 11 bases. Germline V lookup: CDR1 SGHRS, CDR2 YFSETQ. V lost 4 bases to trimming and J lost 7 bases; unmatched junction nucleotides: 7. CDR3 size: 14 residues. CDR3 coding DNA: TGCGCCAGCAGCCCTGGACAGGGGGCAGGGGAGCAGTACTTC. Amino acid sequence: CASSPGQGAGEQYF.

In its sample, this clone is medium-sized. The rearrangement joins TRBV9 to TRBJ2-2, with 7 positions matching TRBD2. CDR3 length: 14 amino acids. CDR1 and CDR2 (germline): SGDLS, YYNGEE. Trimming at V came to 5 bases and at J to 1 base, leaving 2 bases not matched to a gene. The CDR3 nucleotides are TGTGCCAGCAGTGGCGGGGGGAACACCGGGGAGCTGTTTTTT. It codes for CASSGGGNTGELFF.

V usage is TRBV6-2 or TRBV6-3 and J usage is TRBJ2-1; 7 bases line up with TRBD2. This CDR3 comprises 14 residues. V lost 2 bases and J lost 8; bases outside the gene matches: 6. In germline, CDR1 is MNHEY, CDR2 SVGEGT. In nucleotides, the CDR3 is TGTGCCAGCAGTTACGTAGGGACTACGGATGAGCAGTTCTTC. Translated, it gives CASSYVGTTDEQFF.

The gene calls are TRBV19 and TRBJ2-4; no definite D call. The CDR3 spans 14 residues. V was shortened by 5 bases and J by 7 bases, with 15 bases between the two germline ends. Germline CDR1 is LNHDA and CDR2 is SQIVND (reference sequence). Written as DNA, the CDR3 is TGTGCCAGTAGTTCCCCCCCGGGTGGGAACATTCAGTACTTC. Translating gives CASSSPPGGNIQYF.

Only one count was recorded for this clone. The genes are TRBV6-5 and TRBJ1-6, with no clear D. The V gene lost 6 bases and the J gene lost 6 bases, with 15 bases spanning the gap. CDR3 length: 15 residues. CDR1 and CDR2 (germline): MNHEY, SVGAGI. The CDR3 protein is CASSRTVGGNSPLHF. The CDR3 bases are TGTGCCAGCAGCCGAACTGTCGGAGGTAATTCACCCCTCCACTTT.

About this clone: Other nucleotide sequences in the sample specify the same CDR3. The rearrangement uses TRBV19 and TRBJ2-2, with D possibly being TRBD2 (5 bases). CDR1 LNHDA and CDR2 SQIVND come from the germline V gene (reference sequence). The V end was cut by 3 bases, the J end by 4 bases, with 9 bases between. CDR3 length equals 14 residues. This CDR3 is CASSIRGSTGELFF. The CDR3 DNA follows: TGTGCCAGTAGTATCCGGGGTAGCACCGGGGAGCTGTTTTTT. The full variable domain, its missing parts supplied by reference TRBV19 and TRBJ2-2, is DGGITQSPKYLFRKEGQNVTLSCEQNLNHDAMYWYRQDPGQGLRLIYYSQIVNDFQKGDIAEGYSVSREKKESFPLTVTSAQKNPTAFYLCASSIRGSTGELFFGEGSRLTVL.

The rearrangement uses TRBV19 and TRBJ2-2; D is possibly TRBD2 (6 bases). The CDR3 totals 16 residues. The V end lost 6 bases, the J end lost 0 bases, and 14 bases lay between the germline ends. CDR1 is LNHDA, CDR2 SQIVND, per germline (reference sequence). The CDR3 DNA follows: TGTGCCAGTAGGGGAGCGGGCAGATCGAACACCGGGGAGCTGTTTTTT. Encoded protein: CASRGAGRSNTGELFF. The entire variable domain, with the rest obtained from reference TRBV19 and TRBJ2-2, is as follows: DGGITQSPKYLFRKEGQNVTLSCEQNLNHDAMYWYRQDPGQGLRLIYYSQIVNDFQKGDIAEGYSVSREKKESFPLTVTSAQKNPTAFYLCASRGAGRSNTGELFFGEGSRLTVL.

This clone was counted between two and nine times. The chain uses TRBV10-3 and TRBJ2-1, with TRBD1 matching over 8 bases. CDR3 size: 12 residues. V dropped 10 bases and J dropped 5; count of bases not matched to a gene: 4. From germline, CDR1 is ENHRY and CDR2 SYGVKD. The CDR3 is CASRTGNNEQFF. In nucleotides, the CDR3 is TGTGCCAGCCGGACAGGGAACAATGAGCAGTTCTTC.

This chain links TRBV9 with TRBJ1-6; possible D gene TRBD1, 5 bases. CDR1 SGDLS and CDR2 YYNGEE come from the germline V gene. This CDR3 has 15 residues. V was clipped by 2 bases and J by 6 bases, with 12 bases between them. CDR3 region: CASSVDGRVNSPLHF. CDR3 nucleotides: TGTGCCAGCAGCGTTGATGGCAGGGTTAATTCACCCCTCCACTTT.

The V and J genes are TRBV3-1 (or the pseudogene TRBV3-2) and TRBJ1-5; D possibly corresponds to TRBD1 (5 bases). The CDR3 sequence is 14 residues long. Germline V CDR1 and CDR2: LGHDT, YNNKEL (reference sequence). The V end was cut by 3 bases, the J end by 4 bases, with 10 bases between. The CDR3 loop is CASSQAGMNQPQHF. The CDR3 DNA is TGTGCCAGCAGCCAGGCAGGGATGAATCAGCCCCAGCATTTT.

This CDR3 is CASSLSRYNEQFF. The CDR3, as DNA: TGTGCCAGCAGCCTGTCCCGGTACAATGAGCAGTTCTTC. The chain combines TRBV4-2 with TRBJ2-1, with D unresolved. V was trimmed by 4 bases and J by 4 bases, leaving 8 bases between them. Germline V lookup: CDR1 LGHNA, CDR2 YNFKEQ. The CDR3 is made up of 13 amino acids.

This chain connects TRBV6-5 to TRBJ2-1; 10 positions agree with TRBD1. CDR3 length: 14 amino acids. Trimming removed 6 bases from V and 5 bases from J; junction bases left unmatched: 4. The germline CDR1 and CDR2 sequences are MNHEY and SVGAGI. In DNA form, the CDR3 reads TGTGCCAGCAGGCCGACAGGGGGCCACAATGAGCAGTTCTTC. Translation gives CASRPTGGHNEQFF.

The count of this clone is one. This chain uses TRBV9 with TRBJ1-2; 7 bases agree with TRBD1. The CDR3 runs 14 residues. The germline CDR1 and CDR2 sequences are SGDLS and YYNGEE. The junction had 3 bases not matched to a gene; V was cut back by 3 bases and J by 1 base. The CDR3 here is CASSGQGNNYGYTF. The CDR3 region has the DNA TGTGCCAGCAGCGGACAGGGCAATAACTATGGCTACACCTTC.

The CDR3 DNA reads as TGTGCCAGCAGCTCCGATGCCGGGACGAACACCGGGGAGCTGTTTTTT. Protein: CASSSDAGTNTGELFF. The chain combines TRBV7-3 with TRBJ2-2, with a weak D call TRBD2 (5 bases). There are 16 residues in the CDR3. Germline V gives CDR1 SGHTA, CDR2 FQGTGA. The V end was cut by 4 bases, the J end by 0 bases, with 12 bases between. Drawing the rest from reference TRBV7-3 and TRBJ2-2, the complete variable domain is GAGVSQTPSNKVTEKGKYVELRCDPISGHTALYWYRQSLGQGPEFLIYFQGTGAADDSGLPNDRFFAVRPEGSVSTLKIQRTERGDSAVYLCASSSDAGTNTGELFFGEGSRLTVL.

V and J are TRBV7-6 and TRBJ2-3; 9 bases match TRBD2. The CDR3 totals 16 residues. CDR1 is SGHVS, CDR2 FNYEAQ, per germline. V gave up 3 bases and J gave up 4 bases; unmatched junction bases: 8. CDR3 coding DNA: TGTGCCAGCAGCTTCCCGGCGGGGGGGCGGTCAGATACGCAGTATTTT. Amino acids: CASSFPAGGRSDTQYF.

The J gene is TRBJ2-2, the V gene TRBV7-9; possible D gene TRBD1, 6 bases. Trimming removed 5 bases at V and 3 bases at J, with 10 bases between. This CDR3 contains 14 residues. CDR1 SEHNR and CDR2 FQNEAQ come from the germline V gene (reference sequence). The CDR3 sequence: CASSPGTHTGELFF. Here the CDR3 DNA reads TGTGCCAGCAGCCCCGGGACACACACCGGGGAGCTGTTTTTT. Supplemented by reference TRBV7-9 and TRBJ2-2, the full variable domain reads DTGVSQNPRHKITKRGQNVTFRCDPISEHNRLYWYRQTLGQGPEFLTYFQNEAQLEKSRLLSDRFSAERPKGSFSTLEIQRTEQGDSAMYLCASSPGTHTGELFFGEGSRLTVL.

The chain employs TRBV7-2 and TRBJ2-5; no firm D call. Germline loops: CDR1 SGHTA, CDR2 FQGNSA. The CDR3 sequence is 13 residues long. V was shortened by 5 bases and J by 4 bases, with 11 bases between the two germline ends. CDR3 sequence reads: CASSLLILETQYF. CDR3 DNA sequence: TGTGCCAGCAGCCTATTAATTTTAGAGACCCAGTACTTC.

This chain uses TRBV6-6 with TRBJ1-1, with D tentatively TRBD1 (5 bases). The CDR3 consists of 15 residues. The germline V gene encodes CDR1 MNHNY and CDR2 SVGAGI (reference sequence). V was clipped by 4 bases and J by 0 bases, with 12 bases between them. The CDR3 region is CASSSDRVMNTEAFF. CDR3 sequence (DNA): TGTGCCAGCAGTTCCGACAGAGTAATGAACACTGAAGCTTTCTTT.

With respect to this clone: Within the sample, other DNA sequences also encode this same CDR3. The rearrangement joins TRBV5-1 to TRBJ2-3; 11 nucleotides agree with TRBD2. The V segment lost 3 bases and the J segment 0 bases; nucleotides outside the gene matches: 6. The CDR3 loop spans 17 amino acids. CDR1 is SGHRS, CDR2 YFSETQ, per germline. The CDR3 DNA is TGCGCCAGCAGCTCAGGACTAGCGGGCTCTAGCACAGATACGCAGTATTTT. Its protein product is CASSSGLAGSSTDTQYF.